Included here is one T cell receptor beta chain sequence, with context. Antigen specificity is unknown. Germline V gene data show CDR1 as SGHTA and CDR2 as FQGNSA. This CDR3 has 18 amino acids. The ends lost 1 base at V and 1 base at J; junction bases unmatched: 10. The data stem from a study of post-analysis software for immune sequencing data. Study-wide points: There were a few TRBV segments more frequent in patients than controls, and TRBV5-6, TRBV5-1 and TRBV20-1 were among them.

The authors incorporated unique molecular identifiers into the TCR beta cDNA libraries. TCRdb used MiXCR to reprocess the PCR reads, holding one entry per CDR3 protein. The sample contains roughly 800,000 distinct CDR3 sequences, roughly 46% of which appear only once. The receptor was derived from a girl aged 10-17 years with multiple sclerosis. The sample comprised blood. This chain uses TRBV7-2 with TRBJ2-3, with TRBD2 identical over 8 bases. For the CDR3, the DNA is TGTGCCAGCAGCTTAGATCTTGGAGCGGGAGACCGCACAGATACGCAGTATTTT. Its translation is CASSLDLGAGDRTDTQYF.